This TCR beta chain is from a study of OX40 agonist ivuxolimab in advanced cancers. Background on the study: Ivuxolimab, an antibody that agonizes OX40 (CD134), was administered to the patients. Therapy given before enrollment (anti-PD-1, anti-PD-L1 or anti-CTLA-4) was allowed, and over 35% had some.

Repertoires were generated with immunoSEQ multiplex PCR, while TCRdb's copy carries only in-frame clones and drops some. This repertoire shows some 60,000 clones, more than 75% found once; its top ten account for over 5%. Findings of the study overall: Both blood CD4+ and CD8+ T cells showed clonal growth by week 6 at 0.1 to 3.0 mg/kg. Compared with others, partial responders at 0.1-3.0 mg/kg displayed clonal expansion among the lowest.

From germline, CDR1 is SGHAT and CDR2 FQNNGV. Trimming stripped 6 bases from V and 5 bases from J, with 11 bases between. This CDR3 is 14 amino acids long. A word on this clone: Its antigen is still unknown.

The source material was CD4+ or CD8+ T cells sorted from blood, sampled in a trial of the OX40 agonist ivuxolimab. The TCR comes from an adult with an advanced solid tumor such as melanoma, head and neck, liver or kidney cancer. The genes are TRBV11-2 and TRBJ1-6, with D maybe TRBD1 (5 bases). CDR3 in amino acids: CASRYDSNNSPLHF. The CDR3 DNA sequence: TGTGCCAGCAGATACGACAGTAATAATTCACCCCTCCACTTT.